This T cell receptor (beta chain) was observed in a study of blood T cells in healthy people across ages. Study details: Template switching recovered approximately one barcoded beta molecule for every two T cells.

The individuals who served as donors were healthy Caucasians living in Russia, aged roughly 6 to 100. At least 5 micrograms of total RNA were extracted per sample. This CDR3 comprises 16 residues. Trimming stripped 1 base from V and 2 bases from J, with 12 bases between. Alongside a J-beta primer mix, a sample-barcoded 5' primer served in a second PCR lasting roughly 7 to 11 cycles. Every sample produced at least 3 million CDR3-containing paired-end reads. TCRdb processed the 5' RACE reads anew with MiXCR; each CDR3 protein has one entry. This repertoire shows some 1 million distinct CDR3 sequences, 35% to 50% found once; its top ten account for under 20%.

The sequence came from a woman aged 55-69 years in good health. Sequencing input: blood. The chain recombines TRBV12-3 or TRBV12-4 with TRBJ1-5; weak D call: TRBD1 (6 bases). The CDR3 here is CASSLGGPVGNQPQHF. CDR3 nucleotides: TGTGCCAGCAGTTTAGGGGGGCCTGTTGGCAATCAGCCCCAGCATTTT.